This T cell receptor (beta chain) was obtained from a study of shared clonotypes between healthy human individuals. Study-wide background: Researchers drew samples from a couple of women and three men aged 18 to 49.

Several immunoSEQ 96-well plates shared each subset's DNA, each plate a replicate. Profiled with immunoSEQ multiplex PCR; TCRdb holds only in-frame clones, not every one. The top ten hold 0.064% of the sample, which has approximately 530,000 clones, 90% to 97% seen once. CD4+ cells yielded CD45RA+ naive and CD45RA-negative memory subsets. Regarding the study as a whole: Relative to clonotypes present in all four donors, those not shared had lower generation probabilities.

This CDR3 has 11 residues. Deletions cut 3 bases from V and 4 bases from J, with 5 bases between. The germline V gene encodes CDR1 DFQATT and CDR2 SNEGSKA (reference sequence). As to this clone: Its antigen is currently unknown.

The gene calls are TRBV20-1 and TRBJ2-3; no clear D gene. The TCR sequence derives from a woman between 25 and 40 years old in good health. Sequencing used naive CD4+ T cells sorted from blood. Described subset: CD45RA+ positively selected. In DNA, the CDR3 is TGCAGTGCTAGCTCGCCAGATACGCAGTATTTT. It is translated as CSASSPDTQYF.